The 29 T cell receptor beta chains listed next were all sequenced from one sample in a study of T cell responses to AZD1222 COVID-19 vaccine (dated by TCRdb to the early 2020s). Libraries were built with the immunoSEQ multiplex PCR assay. As stored in TCRdb, this immuneACCESS dataset retains in-frame rearrangements with V and J assigned. A fraction of the clones does not appear; measured against another copy, unresolved V genes explain less than half of the discrepancy, and the remainder lacks a known reason. Here the sample has 100,000 or so clones; 88% occur a single time. In total, the top ten clones hold roughly 2.7% of the sample. What the time point label conveys for this sample: baseline before first vaccination. Here the sequenced sample was peripheral blood, taken on day 0 of AZD1222 vaccination. Receptor source: an adult in good health.

V usage is TRBV9 and J usage is TRBJ2-1; a possible D gene is TRBD2 (5 bases). V lost 0 bases, J lost 4 bases, and 11 bases lay in between. This CDR3 has 15 amino acids. Germline CDR1 and CDR2: SGDLS and YYNGEE. CDR3 coding DNA: TGTGCCAGCAGCGTAGGTGGACTCATATACAATGAGCAGTTCTTC. Translated: CASSVGGLIYNEQFF.

V gene TRBV6-2 or TRBV6-3 combines with J gene TRBJ2-2; tentatively, D is TRBD1 (5 bases). The CDR3 totals 17 residues. Germline V gene lookup returns CDR1 MNHEY and CDR2 SVGEGT. Trimming pared 3 bases from V and 0 bases from J, leaving 14 bases between. CDR3 loop: CASSYVGGRANTGELFF. The DNA for the CDR3 is TGTGCCAGCAGTTATGTGGGTGGCAGGGCGAACACCGGGGAGCTGTTTTTT.

Only one count was recorded for this clone. The chain employs TRBV27 and TRBJ2-2; 10 bases align to TRBD1. The CDR3 runs to 17 residues. The ends lost 6 bases at V and 7 bases at J; junction bases unmatched: 14. Germline V gene data show CDR1 as MNHEY and CDR2 as SMNVEV (reference sequence). The CDR3 DNA follows: TGTGCCAGCAGCCGCCGGTGGGACAGGGGCAGGGGCGGGGAGCTGTTTTTT. As protein: CASSRRWDRGRGGELFF.

V gene TRBV15 combines with J gene TRBJ1-5; D is perhaps TRBD1 (5 bases). Germline CDR1 LNHNV, CDR2 YYDKDF (reference sequence). Trimming took 11 bases from V and 1 from J, leaving 15 bases between them. The CDR3 spans 14 residues. DNA of the CDR3: TGTGCCTCGGGCCTTCCAGGGAGCAATCAGCCCCAGCATTTT. Its translation is CASGLPGSNQPQHF. Filled out from reference TRBV15 and TRBJ1-5, the complete variable domain reads DAMVIQNPRYQVTQFGKPVTLSCSQTLNHNVMYWYQQKSSQAPKLLFHYYDKDFNNEADTPDNFQSRRPNTSFCFLDIRSPGLGDTAMYLCASGLPGSNQPQHFGDGTRLSIL.

The genes are TRBV5-7 and TRBJ2-1, with D possibly matching TRBD2 (5 bases). Being an ORF, TRBV5-7 has a function that is uncertain. The CDR3 extends over 18 amino acids. V shed 5 bases and J shed 4 bases, with 25 bases lying between them. The CDR3 loop is CASRADAVRGLPYNEQFF. The CDR3 nucleotides are TGTGCCAGCAGGGCAGATGCTGTTAGAGGGCTTCCTTACAATGAGCAGTTCTTC.

The rearrangement uses TRBV7-8 and TRBJ2-2; 7 nucleotides align to TRBD1. The length of the CDR3 is 17 residues. Germline lookup yields CDR1 SGHVS and CDR2 FQNEAQ. Trimming removed 0 bases from V and 4 bases from J; junction bases left unmatched: 8. CDR3 in amino acids: CASSLARGQLLTGELFF. CDR3 DNA: TGTGCCAGCAGCTTAGCGAGGGGACAGCTTCTCACCGGGGAGCTGTTTTTT.

In this sample, this clone turned up once. The chain joins TRBV4-3 to TRBJ2-3; D is undetermined. Trimming cost V 2 bases and J 3 bases, with 12 bases left between them. Germline V gene sequence: CDR1 LGHNA, CDR2 YSLEER. CDR3 length: 15 residues. The CDR3, as DNA: TGCGCCAGCAGCCAACATCGCCAGGAAACAGATACGCAGTATTTT. Residues: CASSQHRQETDTQYF.

The chain employs TRBV5-1 and TRBJ1-2; no clear D. Per germline, CDR1 SGHRS and CDR2 YFSETQ. The CDR3 has 13 amino acids. The V end lost 5 bases, the J end lost 2 bases, and 10 bases lay between the germline ends. CDR3 nucleotides: TGCGCCAGCAGGCCACTAATGAACTATGGCTACACCTTC. It yields the protein CASRPLMNYGYTF.

This clone was recorded once. The chain links TRBV6-5 to TRBJ2-7, with 9 bases aligning to TRBD1. This CDR3 spans 15 amino acids. Germline V gene sequence: CDR1 MNHEY, CDR2 SVGAGI. J gave up 5 bases and V 7 bases, and 12 bases lay outside the gene matches. The CDR3 loop reads CASIASWDRVHEQYF. The CDR3 DNA is TGTGCCAGCATCGCATCCTGGGACAGGGTCCACGAGCAGTACTTC.

This clone was detected once. The chain recombines TRBV3-1 (or the pseudogene TRBV3-2) with TRBJ1-1; D gene uncertain. The CDR3 runs 14 residues. From germline, CDR1 is LGHDT and CDR2 YNNKEL (reference sequence). The germline V and J ends were trimmed by 4 bases and 1 base, with 10 bases remaining between them. CDR3 DNA sequence: TGTGCCAGCAGCCCGGGAGCGTCGAACACTGAAGCTTTCTTT. This codes for CASSPGASNTEAFF.

This clone was seen only once. V gene TRBV30 combines with J gene TRBJ1-2; D perhaps matches TRBD1 (5 bases). This CDR3 region has 16 residues. The germline V gene encodes CDR1 GTSNPN and CDR2 SVGIG (reference sequence). V was trimmed by 2 bases and J by 1 base, leaving 17 bases between them. CDR3 sequence (DNA): TGTGCCTGGAGTCGGGTCGCCAGGGCGCTTAACTATGGCTACACCTTC. Its protein is CAWSRVARALNYGYTF.

J is TRBJ2-2 and V is TRBV3-1 (or the pseudogene TRBV3-2); the match to TRBD2 covers 7 bases. Germline V gene lookup returns CDR1 LGHDT and CDR2 YNNKEL (reference sequence). V gave up 5 bases and J gave up 0 bases; unmatched junction bases: 3. There are 15 residues in the CDR3. The CDR3 spells CASSYLAANTGELFF. The CDR3 nucleotides are TGTGCCAGCAGCTATCTAGCGGCGAACACCGGGGAGCTGTTTTTT.

Written as DNA, the CDR3 is TGTGCCAGCAGTGATACGCTAGCGGACAGCACAGATACGCAGTATTTT. Its translation: CASSDTLADSTDTQYF. This chain links TRBV6-1 with TRBJ2-3; 7 bases map to TRBD2. This CDR3 has 16 residues. Germline V gives CDR1 MNHNS, CDR2 SASEGT. V trimming: 3 bases; J trimming: 0 bases; junction bases outside the gene matches: 6.

This clone was detected ten times or more. The chain recombines TRBV24-1 with TRBJ2-2, with D unclear. V was pared by 0 bases and J by 4 bases, with 8 bases between. CDR1 is KGHDR, CDR2 SFDVKD, per germline. This CDR3 has 15 residues. The CDR3 DNA is TGTGCCACCAGTGATTTGGGGCAGACCACCGGGGAGCTGTTTTTT. It is translated as CATSDLGQTTGELFF.

The rearrangement joins TRBV28 to TRBJ1-2; 8 bases line up with TRBD1. The CDR3 length is 18 residues. V was pared by 5 bases and J by 7 bases, with 21 bases of the junction left unmatched. Germline CDR1 MDHEN, CDR2 SYDVKM. The CDR3 reads CASSPKPATGGSSSGYTF. The CDR3 nucleotides are TGTGCCAGCAGTCCGAAGCCGGCTACAGGGGGTTCGTCTAGTGGCTACACCTTC.

This clone was recorded once. The V gene is TRBV27, the J gene TRBJ2-3; 11 bases are a match to TRBD2. With V trimmed by 2 bases and J by 4 bases, 5 bases remained unmatched. Germline V gene data show CDR1 as MNHEY and CDR2 as SMNVEV (reference sequence). The CDR3 spans 16 residues. The CDR3 nucleotides read TGTGCCAGCAGTTTACATACTAGCGGGAGTGCAGATACGCAGTATTTT. It codes for CASSLHTSGSADTQYF.

CDR3 amino acids: CASRARLAGVNEQFF. CDR3 DNA sequence: TGTGCCAGTAGAGCCCGACTAGCGGGAGTCAATGAGCAGTTCTTC. This rearrangement joins TRBV19 to TRBJ2-1; 12 positions match TRBD2. The germline gives CDR1 LNHDA, CDR2 SQIVND (reference sequence). V dropped 6 bases and J dropped 6; count of bases not matched to a gene: 6. The CDR3 has 15 amino acids.

This chain uses TRBV4-1 with TRBJ2-2; possibly TRBD2 for D (5 bases). CDR3 size: 16 residues. Germline V CDR1 and CDR2: MGHRA, YSYEKL. The V gene lost 4 bases and the J gene lost 0 bases, with 12 bases spanning the gap. The CDR3 loop is CASSLSGPSNTGELFF. CDR3 coding DNA: TGCGCCAGCAGCCTAAGCGGACCCTCGAACACCGGGGAGCTGTTTTTT.

V gene TRBV15 combines with J gene TRBJ1-2; D remains ambiguous. The V end was cut by 1 base, the J end by 2 bases, with 14 bases between. This CDR3 comprises 16 residues. Germline values: CDR1 LNHNV, CDR2 YYDKDF (reference sequence). The CDR3 nucleotides are TGTGCCACCAGCAGAGTCGCAGGAGATGCCAACTATGGCTACACCTTC. It encodes CATSRVAGDANYGYTF.

This chain uses TRBV7-2 with TRBJ2-1, with TRBD2 identical over 8 bases. With 2 bases clipped from V and 5 bases from J, the junction kept 2 bases outside the gene matches. Germline V gene data show CDR1 as SGHTA and CDR2 as FQGNSA. This CDR3 has 14 residues. CDR3 in amino acids: CASSLTLADNEQFF. The CDR3, as DNA: TGTGCCAGCAGCTTAACACTAGCGGACAATGAGCAGTTCTTC.

The chain couples TRBV21-1 to TRBJ2-3. TRBV21-1 is annotated as a pseudogene. The CDR3 length is 20 residues. The CDR3, as DNA: TGTGCCAGCAGCAAACGGAACCGGGACCAACATCAGTGCCGCACAGATACGCAGTATTTT. This codes for CASSKRNRDQHQCRTDTQYF.

The V call is TRBV9, the J call TRBJ2-1, with D perhaps TRBD2 (6 bases). The V and J ends lost 3 bases and 3 bases respectively, with 13 bases between them. In germline, CDR1 is SGDLS, CDR2 YYNGEE. This CDR3 comprises 15 residues. CDR3 region: CASSGPGDLYNEQFF. DNA for the CDR3: TGTGCCAGCAGCGGGCCGGGGGACCTCTACAATGAGCAGTTCTTC.

The V and J genes are TRBV3-1 (or the pseudogene TRBV3-2) and TRBJ2-1; D is unresolved. This CDR3 region has 19 residues. Trimming removed 2 bases from V and 5 bases from J, with 25 bases in between. CDR1 LGHDT and CDR2 YNNKEL come from the germline V gene (reference sequence). In DNA form, the CDR3 reads TGTGCCAGCAGCCAACCGATCTCCCAGAGTTATGTCTTCAACAATGAGCAGTTCTTC. It encodes CASSQPISQSYVFNNEQFF.

The chain couples TRBV4-1 to TRBJ2-7; D is undetermined. The germline V gene has CDR1 MGHRA and CDR2 YSYEKL. V shed 1 base and J shed 3 bases, with 16 bases lying between them. The CDR3 has 16 residues. The CDR3 here is CASSQGVVTAIYEQYF. The CDR3 coding sequence is TGCGCCAGCAGCCAAGGTGTAGTAACAGCAATCTACGAGCAGTACTTC.

V and J are TRBV4-1 and TRBJ2-2; D might be TRBD1 or TRBD2, each matching 5 bases. Germline CDR1 reads MGHRA; CDR2 reads YSYEKL. The germline V and J ends were trimmed by 3 bases and 6 bases, with 8 bases remaining between them. The CDR3 loop spans 13 amino acids. The CDR3 DNA sequence: TGCGCCAGCAGCCAGAGGGGCCCCGGGGAGCTGTTTTTT. It yields the protein CASSQRGPGELFF.

The chain joins TRBV27 to TRBJ2-7; a weak D match, TRBD1 (7 bases). This CDR3 region has 14 residues. V lost 7 bases, J lost 5 bases, and 18 bases lay in between. The germline CDR1 and CDR2 sequences are MNHEY and SMNVEV (reference sequence). The CDR3 reads CASKSSLRGDEQYF. CDR3 nucleotide sequence: TGTGCCAGCAAATCCTCCCTCAGGGGGGACGAGCAGTACTTC.

The chain links TRBV29-1 to TRBJ1-1; no firm D call. Trimming pared 5 bases from V and 4 bases from J, leaving 17 bases between. Germline V gene lookup returns CDR1 SQVTM and CDR2 ANQGSEA. The CDR3 is 14 amino acids. The CDR3 region is CSVTISGHSTEAFF. The CDR3 DNA follows: TGCAGCGTTACGATAAGCGGGCATAGCACTGAAGCTTTCTTT.

CDR3 sequence (DNA): TGCGCCAGCAGCTCGTATGGGACAGGGGATTACTATGGCTACACCTTC. This codes for CASSSYGTGDYYGYTF. This chain joins TRBV5-1 and TRBJ1-2; the match to TRBD1 covers 10 bases. V lost 3 bases, J lost 3 bases, and 8 bases stayed unmatched. Germline loops: CDR1 SGHRS, CDR2 YFSETQ. The CDR3 has 16 amino acids.

The chain links TRBV4-1 to TRBJ2-1, with D possibly being TRBD1 (7 bases). Deletions cut 5 bases from V and 0 bases from J, with 14 bases between. This CDR3 comprises 16 residues. Germline assignment: CDR1 MGHRA and CDR2 YSYEKL. The CDR3 DNA follows: TGCGCCAGCAGCACCCGACAGGGAGGCTCCTACAATGAGCAGTTCTTC. Translating gives CASSTRQGGSYNEQFF.